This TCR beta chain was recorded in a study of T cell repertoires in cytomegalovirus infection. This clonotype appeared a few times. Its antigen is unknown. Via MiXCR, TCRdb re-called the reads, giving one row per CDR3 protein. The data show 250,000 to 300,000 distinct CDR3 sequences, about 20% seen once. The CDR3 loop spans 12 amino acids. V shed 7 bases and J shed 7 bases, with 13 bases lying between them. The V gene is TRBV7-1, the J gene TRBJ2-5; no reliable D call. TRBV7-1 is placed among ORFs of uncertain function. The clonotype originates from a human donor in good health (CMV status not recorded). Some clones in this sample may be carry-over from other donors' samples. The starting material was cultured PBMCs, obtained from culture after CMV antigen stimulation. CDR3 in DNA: TGTGCCAGCACTCAACGCGCCGGGACCCAGTACTTC. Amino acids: CASTQRAGTQYF.